This TCR beta chain comes out of a study of T cells in lung cancer brain metastases. Between about 2 and 4.92 ug genomic DNA went in, equal for pairs. The data were produced by immunoSEQ multiplex PCR, yet TCRdb's version contains in-frame clones alone and is incomplete. The data hold 750 to 950 clones, with approximately 85% observed a single time. Resection was for synchronous oligometastatic disease or a late solitary brain metastasis recurrence. Trimming stripped 7 bases from V and 0 bases from J, with 11 bases between. Germline assignment: CDR1 SQVTM and CDR2 ANQGSEA. The CDR3 runs 13 residues. This clone was seen just once.

The V call is TRBV29-1, the J call TRBJ2-3; maybe TRBD2 (6 bases). The clonotype originates from a man in his sixties or seventies with non-small cell lung cancer that had spread to the brain. The sample taken for sequencing was tumor tissue from a brain metastasis. The CDR3 DNA is TGCAGCGCCACGGGACTTAGCACAGATACGCAGTATTTT. It codes for CSATGLSTDTQYF.